Given below is one TCR beta chain in context. Its antigen is not known. Germline V lookup: CDR1 SGHRS, CDR2 YFSETQ. Trimming removed 0 bases from V and 3 bases from J, with 4 bases in between. CDR3 length: 12 residues. The data belong to a study of cytomegalovirus exposure and HLA in healthy donors. Study outcomes and limitations: Later analysis identified several of the most significant clusters that appeared linked to common viral pathogens.

60 Vbeta and 13 Jbeta primers were used in PCR. The assay was immunoSEQ multiplex PCR, and TCRdb's table has in-frame clones only and misses some. The profile shows 35,000 to 50,000 clones, roughly 77% of them singletons. The sequencing input was PBMCs. The clonotype comes from a young man in good health and CMV-seronegative. The V gene is TRBV5-1, the J gene TRBJ2-7; the D is unclear. The CDR3 nucleotides are TGCGCCAGCAGCTTGGATAACTACGAGCAGTACTTC. This sequence encodes CASSLDNYEQYF. The full variable domain, its missing parts supplied by reference TRBV5-1 and TRBJ2-7, is KAGVTQTPRYLIKTRGQQVTLSCSPISGHRSVSWYQQTPGQGLQFLFEYFSETQRNKGNFPGRFSGRQFSNSRSEMNVSTLELGDSALYLCASSLDNYEQYFGPGTRLTVT.